Listed here is a single T cell receptor (beta chain). Its antigen is unidentified. As to time point: baseline, week 1 (first vaccination visit). Treatment of the sample: pre-vaccination baseline after standard-of-care therapy. This sample stems from a study of a mutant IDH1 vaccine in newly diagnosed glioma. Study-wide background: The therapy given earlier, which was standard therapy, consisted of radiotherapy, temozolomide, or both, and most of the patients received both. Study conclusions and caveats: Most patients, around 93%, showed vaccine-induced immune responses.

V shed 6 bases and J shed 5 bases, with 16 bases lying between them. This CDR3 is built from 14 residues. Germline V lookup: CDR1 MDHEN, CDR2 SYDVKM. Profiled with immunoSEQ multiplex PCR; TCRdb holds only in-frame clones, not every one. The data hold tens of thousands of clones, with about nine tenths observed a single time. The chain combines TRBV28 with TRBJ1-2; D not certain. Sequencing was performed on PBMCs, taken from a glioma patient treated with radiotherapy, temozolomide or both. This TCR came from a man aged 50-59 years with glioma. CDR3 in amino acids: CASRDREVAYGYTF. CDR3 bases: TGTGCCAGCAGGGACCGGGAGGTGGCATATGGCTACACCTTC.